The 8 T cell receptor beta chains below all came from one sample that was sequenced in a study of blood T cell repertoires in COVID-19. The repertoire was sequenced with immunoSEQ multiplex PCR; TCRdb's copy has only in-frame clones and lacks some. The sample lists about 490,000 clones; over 75% were seen once. The sequenced sample was peripheral blood. These receptors all stem from a human donor in a cohort sampled during active COVID-19.

The J gene is TRBJ1-5, the V gene TRBV6-1; D not certain. Trimming took off 3 bases at V and 9 bases at J, with 12 bases between the two ends. There are 13 residues in the CDR3. Germline V gives CDR1 MNHNS, CDR2 SASEGT. CDR3 sequence reads: CASSDQVSRPQHF. DNA for the CDR3: TGTGCCAGCAGTGACCAGGTCTCTCGGCCCCAGCATTTT.

This chain joins TRBV19 and TRBJ2-7; TRBD1 matches at 8 bases. CDR3 size: 16 residues. CDR1 is LNHDA and CDR2 is SQIVND in the germline V gene (reference sequence). Trimming cost V 0 bases and J 2 bases; bases outside gene matches: 6. The CDR3 nucleotides are TGTGCCAGTAGTATAGATCAGGGGGCCTGGCCCTACGAGCAGTACTTC. Protein sequence: CASSIDQGAWPYEQYF.

In this sample, this clone turned up a few times. The chain is built from TRBV7-9 and TRBJ2-1, with 9 bases lining up with TRBD1. V lost 6 bases and J lost 4; bases outside the gene matches: 7. CDR1 and CDR2 from the germline V gene are SEHNR and FQNEAQ (reference sequence). The CDR3 sequence is 15 residues long. Here the CDR3 reads CASSSDRGAYNEQFF. DNA for the CDR3: TGTGCCAGCAGTTCCGACAGGGGGGCTTACAATGAGCAGTTCTTC.

V gene TRBV30 combines with J gene TRBJ2-4; 8 nucleotides line up with TRBD2. The length of the CDR3 is 14 residues. The V gene's germline CDR1 is GTSNPN and CDR2 SVGIG (reference sequence). V gave up 2 bases and J gave up 1 base; unmatched junction bases: 1. The CDR3: CAWSSGSAKNIQYF. CDR3 DNA: TGTGCCTGGAGTAGCGGGAGTGCCAAAAACATTCAGTACTTC. Complete variable domain (other parts from reference TRBV30 and TRBJ2-4): SQTIHQWPATLVQPVGSPLSLECTVEGTSNPNLYWYRQAAGRGLQLLFYSVGIGQISSEVPQNLSASRPQDRQFILSSKKLLLSDSGFYLCAWSSGSAKNIQYFGAGTRLSVL.

The rearrangement joins TRBV3-1 (or the pseudogene TRBV3-2) to TRBJ1-1, with a possible D match to TRBD1 (5 bases). This CDR3 contains 13 residues. V was pared by 0 bases and J by 6 bases, with 8 bases between. CDR1 and CDR2 (germline): LGHDT, YNNKEL (reference sequence). In DNA form, the CDR3 reads TGTGCCAGCAGCCAAGAAGACAGACCTGAAGCTTTCTTT. It encodes CASSQEDRPEAFF.

This clone was found once. This chain joins TRBV7-8 and TRBJ2-1; 8 bases match TRBD2. With 2 bases clipped from V and 6 bases from J, the junction kept 3 bases outside the gene matches. Germline-derived CDR1 and CDR2 are SGHVS and FQNEAQ. The CDR3 runs to 14 residues. The CDR3 region has the DNA TGTGCCAGCAGCTTACTAGCGGGTACCAATGAGCAGTTCTTC. As protein: CASSLLAGTNEQFF. Supplemented by reference TRBV7-8 and TRBJ2-1, the full variable domain reads GAGVSQSPRYKVAKRGQDVALRCDPISGHVSLFWYQQALGQGPEFLTYFQNEAQLDKSGLPSDRFFAERPEGSVSTLKIQRTQQEDSAVYLCASSLLAGTNEQFFGPGTRLTVL.

CDR3: CASSLDRGPEAFF. DNA of the CDR3: TGTGCCAGCAGCCTAGACAGGGGGCCCGAAGCTTTCTTT. The chain is built from TRBV5-4 and TRBJ1-1, with 10 nucleotides matching TRBD1. The CDR3 contains 13 residues. J was trimmed by 8 bases and V by 4 bases; bases with no gene match: 5. The germline CDR1 and CDR2 sequences are SGHNT and YYREEE (reference sequence).

The CDR3: CASSPPGQVYEQYF. As DNA, the CDR3 is TGCGCCAGCAGCCCACCGGGACAGGTCTACGAGCAGTACTTC. The chain has TRBV5-1 and TRBJ2-7, with 8 bases matching TRBD1. Unmatched junction bases numbered 6, after V lost 4 bases and J lost 3 bases. This CDR3 contains 14 residues. Germline lookup yields CDR1 SGHRS and CDR2 YFSETQ.